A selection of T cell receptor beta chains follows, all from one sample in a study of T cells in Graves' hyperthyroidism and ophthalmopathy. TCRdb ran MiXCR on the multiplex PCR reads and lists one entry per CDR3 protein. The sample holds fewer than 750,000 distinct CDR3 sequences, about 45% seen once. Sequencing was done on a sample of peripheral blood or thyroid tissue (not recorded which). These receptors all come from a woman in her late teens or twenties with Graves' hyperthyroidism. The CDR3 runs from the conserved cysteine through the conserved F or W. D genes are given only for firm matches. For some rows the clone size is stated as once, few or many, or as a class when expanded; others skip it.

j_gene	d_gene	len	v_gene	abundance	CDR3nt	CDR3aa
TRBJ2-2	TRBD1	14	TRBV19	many	TGTGCCAGCAGCTTAGACAGGGACACCGGGGAGCTGTTTTTT	CASSLDRDTGELFF
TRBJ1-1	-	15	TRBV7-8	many	TGTGCCAGCAGCTTAGGACCGGGATTGGGCACTGAAGCTTTCTTT	CASSLGPGLGTEAFF
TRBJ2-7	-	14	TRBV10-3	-	TGTGCCATCAAAACGACGACCGACAGCTACGAGCAGTACTTC	CAIKTTTDSYEQYF
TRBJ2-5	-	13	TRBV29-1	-	TGCAGCGTTACGACAGGCGAAGGAGAGACCCAGTACTTC	CSVTTGEGETQYF
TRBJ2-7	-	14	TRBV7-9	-	TGTGCCAGCAGCACCGGTCGGGATCGGGACGAGCAGTACTTC	CASSTGRDRDEQYF
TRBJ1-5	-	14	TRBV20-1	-	TGCAGTGCTAGAGATCTAGCAAGCAATCAGCCCCAGCATTTT	CSARDLASNQPQHF
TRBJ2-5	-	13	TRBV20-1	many	TGCAGTGCTACCTCACAGGTCCAAGAGACCCAGTACTTC	CSATSQVQETQYF
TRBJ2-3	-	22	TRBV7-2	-	TGTGCCAGCAGCTCCGGTCAGGGTGGCTCTCTTCTCTTCGGCAAAAGCACAGATACGCAGTATTTT	CASSSGQGGSLLFGKSTDTQYF
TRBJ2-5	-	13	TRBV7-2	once	TGTGCCAGCAGCTTGAGCGGCAATGAGACCCAGTACTTC	CASSLSGNETQYF
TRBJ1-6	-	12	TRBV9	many	TGTGCCAGCAGCCCAAGAGAGGGTTTCCTCCACTTT	CASSPREGFLHF
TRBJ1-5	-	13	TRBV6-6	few	TGTGCCAGCCAGGGGAATAGCAATCAGCCCCAGCATTTT	CASQGNSNQPQHF
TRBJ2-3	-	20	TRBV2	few	TGTGCCAGCAGTGAGGAGGGCACCACAAGTCCCCCACATTCAACAGATACGCAGTATTTT	CASSEEGTTSPPHSTDTQYF
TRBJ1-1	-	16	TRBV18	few	TGTGCCAGCTCACCCTTACAGGGATTTACGGACACTGAAGCTTTCTTT	CASSPLQGFTDTEAFF
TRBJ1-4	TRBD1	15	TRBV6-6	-	TGTGCCAGCAGCCTAGCGGGACAGCTTAATGAAAAACTGTTTTTT	CASSLAGQLNEKLFF
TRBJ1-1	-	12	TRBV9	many	TGTGCCAGCAGCAAGGGGTACACTGAAGCTTTCTTT	CASSKGYTEAFF
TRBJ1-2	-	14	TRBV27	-	TGTGCCAGCAGTTTTCGCAGGGAGGGCTATGGCTACACCTTC	CASSFRREGYGYTF
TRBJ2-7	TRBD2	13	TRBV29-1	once	TGCAGCGTCCAAGGACTAGCGGCCTACGAGCAGTACTTC	CSVQGLAAYEQYF
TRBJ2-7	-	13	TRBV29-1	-	TGCAGCTTGTCCGGTGGGGGTGGCTACGAGCAGTACTTC	CSLSGGGGYEQYF
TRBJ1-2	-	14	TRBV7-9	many	TGTGCCAGCAGCTTAAACGGGTGGGACTATGGCTACACCTTC	CASSLNGWDYGYTF
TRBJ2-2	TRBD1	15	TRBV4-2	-	TGTGCCAGCAGCCAAGATTCAGGGGGCACCGGGGAGCTGTTTTTT	CASSQDSGGTGELFF
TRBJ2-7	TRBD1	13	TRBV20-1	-	TGCAGTGCGGGAACCGGACAGGGTCACGAGCAGTACTTC	CSAGTGQGHEQYF
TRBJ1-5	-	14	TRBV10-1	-	TGCGCCAGCAGTGATGGGCAGAGCCATCAGCCCCAGCATTTT	CASSDGQSHQPQHF
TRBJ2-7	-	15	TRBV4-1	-	TGCGCCAGCAGCCGCCGGGACAGTGGAGGGTACGAGCAGTACTTC	CASSRRDSGGYEQYF
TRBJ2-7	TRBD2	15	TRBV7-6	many	TGTGCCAGCAGCTTAGGAGCGGGAGGGCCACGGGAGCAGTACTTC	CASSLGAGGPREQYF
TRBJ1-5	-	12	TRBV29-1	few	TGCAGCGTTAGGAACCAGGGCGAGACCCAGCATTTT	CSVRNQGETQHF
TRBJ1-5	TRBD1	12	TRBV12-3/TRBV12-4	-	TGTGCCAGCAGCTCCGGGACAGGGGAACAGCATTTT	CASSSGTGEQHF
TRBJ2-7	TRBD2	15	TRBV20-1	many	TGCAGTGCCGCGGGACTAGCGGATGGCTCCTACGAGCAGTACTTC	CSAAGLADGSYEQYF
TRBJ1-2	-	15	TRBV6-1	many	TGTGCCAGCAAAGTCGCGACGGGTCTGCACTATGGCTACACCTTC	CASKVATGLHYGYTF
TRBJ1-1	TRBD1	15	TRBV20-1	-	TGCAGTGCTAGCCCCAGCGGAGGGGGCGGAGCTGAAGCTTTCTTT	CSASPSGGGGAEAFF
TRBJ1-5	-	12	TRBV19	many	TGTGCCAGTACCCCTCGACGTCAGCCCCAGCATTTT	CASTPRRQPQHF
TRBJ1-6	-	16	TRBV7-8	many	TGTGCCAGCAGCTTAGGGAACAGGGTATTTGGTTCACCCCTCCACTTT	CASSLGNRVFGSPLHF
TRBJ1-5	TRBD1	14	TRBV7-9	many	TGTGCCAGCAGCTTCGACAGGGGGCCTCAGCCCCAGCATTTT	CASSFDRGPQPQHF
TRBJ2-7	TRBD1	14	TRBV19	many	TGTGCCAGTAGTGCAACAGGGGGAAGCTACGAGCAGTACTTC	CASSATGGSYEQYF